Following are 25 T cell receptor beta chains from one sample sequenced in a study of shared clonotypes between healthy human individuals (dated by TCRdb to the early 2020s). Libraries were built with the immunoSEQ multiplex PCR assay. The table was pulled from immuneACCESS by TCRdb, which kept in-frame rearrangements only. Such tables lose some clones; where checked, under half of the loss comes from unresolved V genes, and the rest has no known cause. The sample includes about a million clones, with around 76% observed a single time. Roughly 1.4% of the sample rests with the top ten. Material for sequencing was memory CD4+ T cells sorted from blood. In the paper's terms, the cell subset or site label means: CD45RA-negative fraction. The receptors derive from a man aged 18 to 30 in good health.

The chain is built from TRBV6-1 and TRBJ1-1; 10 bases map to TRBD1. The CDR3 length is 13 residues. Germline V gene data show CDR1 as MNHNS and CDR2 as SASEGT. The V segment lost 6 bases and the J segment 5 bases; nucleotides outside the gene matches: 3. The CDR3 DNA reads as TGTGCCAGCAGGATGGGACAGGGGACTGAAGCTTTCTTT. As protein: CASRMGQGTEAFF.

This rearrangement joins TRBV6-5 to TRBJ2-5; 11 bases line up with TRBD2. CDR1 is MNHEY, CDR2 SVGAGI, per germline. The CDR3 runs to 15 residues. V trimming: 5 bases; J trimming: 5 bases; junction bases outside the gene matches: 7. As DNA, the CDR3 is TGTGCCAGCAGTCCGGGACTAGCGGTCTCGGAGACCCAGTACTTC. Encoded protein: CASSPGLAVSETQYF.

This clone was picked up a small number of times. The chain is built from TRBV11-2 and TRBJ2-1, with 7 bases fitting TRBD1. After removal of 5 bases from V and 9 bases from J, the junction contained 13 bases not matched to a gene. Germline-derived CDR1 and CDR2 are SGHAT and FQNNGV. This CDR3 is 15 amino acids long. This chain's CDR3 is CASSQGVSGSGEQFF. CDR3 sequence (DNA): TGTGCCAGCAGCCAGGGGGTATCGGGGAGTGGTGAGCAGTTCTTC.

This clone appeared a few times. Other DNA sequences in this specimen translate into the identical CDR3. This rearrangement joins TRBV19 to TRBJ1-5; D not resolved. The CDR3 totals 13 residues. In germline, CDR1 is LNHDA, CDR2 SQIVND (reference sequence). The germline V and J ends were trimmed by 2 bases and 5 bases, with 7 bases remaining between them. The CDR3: CASSILVDQPQHF. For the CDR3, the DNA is TGTGCCAGTAGTATACTAGTGGATCAGCCCCAGCATTTT.

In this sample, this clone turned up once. The CDR3: CASSLDRGSNEQYF. CDR3 bases: TGTGCCAGCAGTCTTGACAGGGGGAGTAACGAGCAGTACTTC. The chain joins TRBV2 to TRBJ2-7, with 9 nucleotides matching TRBD1. Germline V gives CDR1 SNHLY, CDR2 FYNNEI. J was trimmed by 5 bases and V by 5 bases; bases with no gene match: 7. The CDR3 extends over 14 amino acids.

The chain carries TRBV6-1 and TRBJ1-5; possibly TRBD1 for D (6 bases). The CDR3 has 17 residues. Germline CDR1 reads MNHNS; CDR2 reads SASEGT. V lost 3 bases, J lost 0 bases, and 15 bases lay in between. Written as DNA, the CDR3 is TGTGCCAGCAGTGATAACGTAGGGGGAATTAGCAATCAGCCCCAGCATTTT. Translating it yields CASSDNVGGISNQPQHF.

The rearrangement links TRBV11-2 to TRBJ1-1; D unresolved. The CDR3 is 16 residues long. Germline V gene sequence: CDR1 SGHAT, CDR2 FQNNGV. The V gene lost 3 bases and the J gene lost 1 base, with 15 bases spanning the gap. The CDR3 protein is CASSLSFGRQNTEAFF. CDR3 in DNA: TGTGCCAGCAGCTTGTCCTTTGGCAGGCAGAACACTGAAGCTTTCTTT.

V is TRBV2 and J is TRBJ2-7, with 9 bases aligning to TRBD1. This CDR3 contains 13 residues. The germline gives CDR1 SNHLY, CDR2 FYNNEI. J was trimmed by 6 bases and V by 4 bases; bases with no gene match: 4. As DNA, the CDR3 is TGTGCCAGCAGTGGGGGACAGGGAGGCGAGCAGTACTTC. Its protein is CASSGGQGGEQYF.

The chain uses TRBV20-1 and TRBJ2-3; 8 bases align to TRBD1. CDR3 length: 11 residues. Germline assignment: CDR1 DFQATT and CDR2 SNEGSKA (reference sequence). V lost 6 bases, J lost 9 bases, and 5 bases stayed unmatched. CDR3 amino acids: CSAETGDTQYF. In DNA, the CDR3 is TGCAGTGCGGAGACAGGGGACACGCAGTATTTT.

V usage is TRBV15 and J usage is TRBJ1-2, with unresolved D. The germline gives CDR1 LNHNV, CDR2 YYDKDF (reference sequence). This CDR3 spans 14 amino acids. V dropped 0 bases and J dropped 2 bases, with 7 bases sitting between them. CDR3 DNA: TGTGCCACCAGCAGAGATAACAGCAACTATGGCTACACCTTC. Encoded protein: CATSRDNSNYGYTF.

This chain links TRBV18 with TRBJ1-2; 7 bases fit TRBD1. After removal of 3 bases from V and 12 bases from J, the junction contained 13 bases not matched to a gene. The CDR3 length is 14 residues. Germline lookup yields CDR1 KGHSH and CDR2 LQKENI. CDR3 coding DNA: TGTGCCAGCTCACCGAACACAGGGGTCTATGAGGACACCTTC. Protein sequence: CASSPNTGVYEDTF.

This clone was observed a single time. CDR3 bases: TGTGCCAGCAGTTTATACCCCCCGGGACAGGGGCGGTCACCCCTCCACTTT. Translated: CASSLYPPGQGRSPLHF. V usage is TRBV27 and J usage is TRBJ1-6; 10 nucleotides align to TRBD1. Trimming removed 1 base from V and 10 bases from J; junction bases left unmatched: 10. This CDR3 has 17 amino acids. Germline loops: CDR1 MNHEY, CDR2 SMNVEV (reference sequence).

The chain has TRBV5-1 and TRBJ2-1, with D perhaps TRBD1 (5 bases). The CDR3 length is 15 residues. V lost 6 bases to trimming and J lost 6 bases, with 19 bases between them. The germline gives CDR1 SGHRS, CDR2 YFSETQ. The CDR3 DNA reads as TGCGCCAGCACCCCAGGGCCCTCCAGGGTCAATGAGCAGTTCTTC. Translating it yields CASTPGPSRVNEQFF.

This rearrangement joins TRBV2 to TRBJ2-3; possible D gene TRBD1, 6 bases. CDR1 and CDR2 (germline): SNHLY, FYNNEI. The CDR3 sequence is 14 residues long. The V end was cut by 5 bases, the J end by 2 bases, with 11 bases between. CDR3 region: CASSSGHNTDTQYF. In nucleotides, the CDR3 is TGTGCCAGCAGTTCGGGACACAACACAGATACGCAGTATTTT.

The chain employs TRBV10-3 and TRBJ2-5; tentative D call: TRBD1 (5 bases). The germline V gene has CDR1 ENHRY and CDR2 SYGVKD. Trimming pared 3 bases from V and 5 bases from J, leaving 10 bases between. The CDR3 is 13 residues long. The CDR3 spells CAISDRVGETQYF. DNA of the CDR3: TGTGCCATCAGTGACAGGGTCGGGGAGACCCAGTACTTC.

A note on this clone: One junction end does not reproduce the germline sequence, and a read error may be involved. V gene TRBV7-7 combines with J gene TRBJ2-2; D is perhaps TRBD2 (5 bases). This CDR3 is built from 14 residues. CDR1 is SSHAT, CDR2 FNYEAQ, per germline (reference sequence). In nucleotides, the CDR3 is TGTGCTAGCAGTAGAGGGATGAACACCGGGGAGCTGTTTTTT. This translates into CASSRGMNTGELFF.

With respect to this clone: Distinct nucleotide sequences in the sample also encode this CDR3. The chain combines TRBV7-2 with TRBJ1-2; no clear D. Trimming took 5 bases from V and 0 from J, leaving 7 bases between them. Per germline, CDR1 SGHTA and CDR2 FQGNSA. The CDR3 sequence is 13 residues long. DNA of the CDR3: TGTGCCAGCAGCCCCCAGGCTAACTATGGCTACACCTTC. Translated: CASSPQANYGYTF.

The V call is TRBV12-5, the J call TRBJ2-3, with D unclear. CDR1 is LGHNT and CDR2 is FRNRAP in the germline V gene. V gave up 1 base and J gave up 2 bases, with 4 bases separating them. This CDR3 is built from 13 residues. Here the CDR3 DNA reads TGTGCTAGTGGTTTGGCCCTCACAGATACGCAGTATTTT. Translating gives CASGLALTDTQYF.

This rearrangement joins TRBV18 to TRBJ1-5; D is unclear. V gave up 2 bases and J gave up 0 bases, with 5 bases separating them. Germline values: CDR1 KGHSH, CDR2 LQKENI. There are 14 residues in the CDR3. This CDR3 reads CASSPGHSNQPQHF. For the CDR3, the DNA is TGTGCCAGCTCACCAGGGCATAGCAATCAGCCCCAGCATTTT. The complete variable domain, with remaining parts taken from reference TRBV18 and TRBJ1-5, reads NAGVMQNPRHLVRRRGQEARLRCSPMKGHSHVYWYRQLPEEGLKFMVYLQKENIIDESGMPKERFSAEFPKEGPSILRIQQVVRGDSAAYFCASSPGHSNQPQHFGDGTRLSIL.

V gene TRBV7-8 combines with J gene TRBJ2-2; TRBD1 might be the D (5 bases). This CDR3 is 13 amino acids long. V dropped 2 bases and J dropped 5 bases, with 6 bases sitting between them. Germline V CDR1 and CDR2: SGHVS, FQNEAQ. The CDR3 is CASSLQGTGELFF. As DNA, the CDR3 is TGTGCCAGCAGCTTACAGGGTACCGGGGAGCTGTTTTTT.

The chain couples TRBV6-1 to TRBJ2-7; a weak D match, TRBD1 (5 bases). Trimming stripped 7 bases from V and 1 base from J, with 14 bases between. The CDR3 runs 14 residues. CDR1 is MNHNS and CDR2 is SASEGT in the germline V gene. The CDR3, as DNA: TGTGCCAGCATGGGGCAGGCATCTTCCTACGAGCAGTACTTC. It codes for CASMGQASSYEQYF.

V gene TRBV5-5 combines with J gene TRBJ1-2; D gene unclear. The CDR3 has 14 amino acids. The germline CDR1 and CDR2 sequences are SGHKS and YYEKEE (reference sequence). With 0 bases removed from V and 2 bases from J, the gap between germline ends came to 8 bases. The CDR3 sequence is CASSLGVGNYGYTF. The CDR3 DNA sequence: TGTGCCAGCAGCTTGGGGGTGGGGAACTATGGCTACACCTTC.

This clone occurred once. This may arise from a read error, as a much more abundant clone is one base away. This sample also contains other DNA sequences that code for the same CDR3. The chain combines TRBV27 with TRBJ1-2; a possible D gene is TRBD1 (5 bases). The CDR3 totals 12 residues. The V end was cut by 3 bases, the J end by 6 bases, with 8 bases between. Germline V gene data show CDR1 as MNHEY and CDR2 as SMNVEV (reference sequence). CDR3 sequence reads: CASSFRGHGYTF. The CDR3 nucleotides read TGTGCCAGCAGTTTTAGGGGACATGGCTACACCTTC.

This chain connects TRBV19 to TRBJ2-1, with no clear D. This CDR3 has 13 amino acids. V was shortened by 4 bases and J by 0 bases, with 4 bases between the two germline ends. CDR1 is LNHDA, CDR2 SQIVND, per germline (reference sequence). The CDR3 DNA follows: TGTGCCAGTAGTACTAGCTCCTACAATGAGCAGTTCTTC. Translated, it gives CASSTSSYNEQFF.

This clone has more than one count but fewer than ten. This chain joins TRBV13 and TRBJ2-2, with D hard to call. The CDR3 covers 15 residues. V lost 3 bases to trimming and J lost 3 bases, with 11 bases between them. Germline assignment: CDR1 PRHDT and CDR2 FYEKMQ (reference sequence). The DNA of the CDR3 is TGTGCCAGCAGCTTTTACCAGCTCTACACCGGGGAGCTGTTTTTT. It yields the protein CASSFYQLYTGELFF.